Each of the 21 T cell receptor beta chains below was sequenced from the same sample in a study of OX40 agonist ivuxolimab in advanced cancers. The data were produced by immunoSEQ multiplex PCR, yet TCRdb's version contains in-frame clones alone and is incomplete. The sample carries under 70,000 clones, around nine tenths recorded once. The source was CD4+ or CD8+ T cells sorted from blood, collected in a trial of the OX40 agonist ivuxolimab. The receptor set was obtained from an adult with an advanced solid tumor such as melanoma, head and neck, liver or kidney cancer.

The genes are TRBV28 and TRBJ2-3; the match to TRBD2 covers 8 bases. V lost 5 bases and J lost 4; bases outside the gene matches: 8. CDR3 length: 15 residues. Germline assignment: CDR1 MDHEN and CDR2 SYDVKM. As DNA, the CDR3 is TGTGCCAGCAGTCCAGCGGGAGCGGGCGCAGATACGCAGTATTTT. Its protein is CASSPAGAGADTQYF.

There are a few counts of this clone. At one end, the junction sequence differs from germline, possibly due to a read error. The rearrangement links TRBV6-5 to TRBJ2-1; 9 bases are shared with TRBD2. CDR3 length equals 12 residues. Germline CDR1 MNHEY, CDR2 SVGAGI. This CDR3 reads CASSYFSGSLIF. The CDR3 bases are TGTGCCAGCAGTTACTTTAGCGGGAGTCTTATCTTC.

The CDR3 here is CAISVGAKNIQYF. In DNA form, the CDR3 reads TGTGCCATCAGTGTCGGAGCCAAAAACATTCAGTACTTC. The V and J genes are TRBV10-3 and TRBJ2-4; D gene unclear. CDR1 ENHRY and CDR2 SYGVKD come from the germline V gene. The CDR3 contains 13 residues. The V and J ends lost 4 bases and 0 bases respectively, with 4 bases between them.

The chain joins TRBV7-9 to TRBJ2-5, with 7 bases that match TRBD2. Germline-derived CDR1 and CDR2 are SEHNR and FQNEAQ (reference sequence). This CDR3 region has 16 residues. V lost 5 bases and J lost 3; bases outside the gene matches: 12. The CDR3 DNA reads TGTGCCAGCAGCGGTAACCGCTGGGCGGGAGAAGAGACCCAGTACTTC. Residues: CASSGNRWAGEETQYF.

V and J are TRBV28 and TRBJ1-2; 8 bases are a match to TRBD1. The CDR3 runs to 14 residues. V shed 3 bases, J shed 8 bases, and the junction held 8 bases outside the gene matches. Germline V CDR1 and CDR2: MDHEN, SYDVKM. Written as DNA, the CDR3 is TGTGCCAGCAGTTTCCAGGGACAGGTGGGAGGCTACACCTTC. This encodes CASSFQGQVGGYTF.

The V gene is TRBV4-3, the J gene TRBJ1-1, with 8 bases fitting TRBD1. The CDR3 contains 15 residues. Germline V gene lookup returns CDR1 LGHNA and CDR2 YSLEER. The J segment lost 3 bases and the V segment lost 4 bases, leaving 7 bases of the junction unmatched. The CDR3 nucleotides are TGCGCCAGCAGCCTCATAGGACAGGGAGACACTGAAGCTTTCTTT. It encodes CASSLIGQGDTEAFF.

This clone was seen only once. V usage is TRBV2 and J usage is TRBJ2-3, with D unclear. The CDR3 sequence is 15 residues long. Trimming took off 10 bases at V and 1 base at J, with 18 bases between the two ends. Germline loops: CDR1 SNHLY, CDR2 FYNNEI. Written as DNA, the CDR3 is TGTGCCACCCAACCCCAAGGCTTCCGCACAGATACGCAGTATTTT. It codes for CATQPQGFRTDTQYF.

This clone showed up just once. The chain joins TRBV30 to TRBJ2-7, with TRBD2 matching 8 bases. Germline V gives CDR1 GTSNPN, CDR2 SVGIG (reference sequence). The V and J ends lost 3 bases and 4 bases, in that order; junction bases with no gene match: 8. CDR3 length equals 14 residues. CDR3 in amino acids: CAWRKREKGYEQYF. The CDR3 DNA follows: TGTGCCTGGAGGAAGCGGGAGAAAGGATACGAGCAGTACTTC.

The rearrangement uses TRBV28 and TRBJ1-2; D remains unclear. CDR1 MDHEN and CDR2 SYDVKM come from the germline V gene. The CDR3 has 13 residues. Trimming left V 7 bases short and J 4 bases short, with 13 bases between. This CDR3 reads CASTDLGIYGYTF. CDR3 nucleotides: TGTGCCAGCACCGATCTGGGGATCTATGGCTACACCTTC.

CDR3 in amino acids: CASSPPQETQYF. In DNA, the CDR3 is TGTGCCAGCTCACCTCCCCAAGAGACCCAGTACTTC. The rearrangement joins TRBV18 to TRBJ2-5; no firm D call. CDR1 and CDR2 (germline): KGHSH, LQKENI. The CDR3 totals 12 residues. Deletions cut 3 bases from V and 1 base from J, with 3 bases between.

J is TRBJ1-1 and V is TRBV30; D gene uncertain. Per the germline V gene, CDR1 is GTSNPN and CDR2 is SVGIG (reference sequence). The V gene lost 8 bases and the J gene lost 5 bases, with 12 bases spanning the gap. The CDR3 spans 11 residues. The CDR3 here is CAGFINTEAFF. The CDR3 nucleotides read TGTGCCGGGTTTATAAATACTGAAGCTTTCTTT.

The chain carries TRBV27 and TRBJ1-6; D is undetermined. This CDR3 comprises 13 residues. Between the trimmed V and J ends, which lost 2 bases and 3 bases, there was a span of 2 bases. Per the germline V gene, CDR1 is MNHEY and CDR2 is SMNVEV (reference sequence). CDR3 in DNA: TGTGCCAGCAGTTTAATCTATAATTCACCCCTCCACTTT. This translates into CASSLIYNSPLHF.

The CDR3: CASSEARGETQYF. The CDR3 nucleotides are TGTGCCAGCAGTGAGGCAAGAGGGGAGACCCAGTACTTC. The V and J genes are TRBV6-4 and TRBJ2-5, with TRBD2 as a possible D gene (5 bases). In germline, CDR1 is MRHNA, CDR2 SNTAGT. There are 13 residues in the CDR3. V lost 3 bases, J lost 5 bases, and 10 bases lay in between.

The chain combines TRBV18 with TRBJ2-2; TRBD1 might be the D (6 bases). The CDR3 runs to 13 residues. Trimming cost V 9 bases and J 6 bases, with 14 bases left between them. The germline V gene has CDR1 KGHSH and CDR2 LQKENI. DNA for the CDR3: TGTGCCAGTTACAACAGGGACCCCGGGGAGCTGTTTTTT. This gives the protein CASYNRDPGELFF.

The chain recombines TRBV2 with TRBJ1-5; D possibly corresponds to TRBD1 (5 bases). CDR1 and CDR2 (germline): SNHLY, FYNNEI. CDR3 length: 14 amino acids. V lost 2 bases and J 5 bases, leaving 10 bases between the germline ends. The CDR3 loop is CASSENRRDQPQHF. CDR3 in DNA: TGTGCCAGCAGTGAAAACAGGCGAGATCAGCCCCAGCATTTT.

V gene TRBV5-4 combines with J gene TRBJ2-7, with D unclear. The CDR3 length is 12 residues. Trimming took off 2 bases at V and 6 bases at J, with 9 bases between the two ends. Germline V gene data show CDR1 as SGHNT and CDR2 as YYREEE (reference sequence). In DNA form, the CDR3 reads TGTGCCAGCAGCTTCCCCTCTGGCGAGCAGTACTTC. Amino acid sequence: CASSFPSGEQYF. Full variable domain (remainder filled in from reference TRBV5-4 and TRBJ2-7): ETGVTQSPTHLIKTRGQQVTLRCSSQSGHNTVSWYQQALGQGPQFIFQYYREEENGRGNFPPRFSGLQFPNYSSELNVNALELDDSALYLCASSFPSGEQYFGPGTRLTVT.

The V call is TRBV4-2, the J call TRBJ1-5, with D unclear. The length of the CDR3 is 16 residues. Between the trimmed V and J ends, which lost 0 bases and 3 bases, there was a span of 12 bases. Germline values: CDR1 LGHNA, CDR2 YNFKEQ. The CDR3 sequence is CASSQEPEGPNQPQHF. Here the CDR3 DNA reads TGTGCCAGCAGCCAAGAACCCGAGGGCCCCAATCAGCCCCAGCATTTT.

This chain joins TRBV5-1 and TRBJ2-1; TRBD2 agrees at 12 bases. With V trimmed by 2 bases and J by 10 bases, 10 bases remained unmatched. The germline CDR1 and CDR2 sequences are SGHRS and YFSETQ. The CDR3 has 16 amino acids. The CDR3, as DNA: TGCGCCAGCAGCTTAAGGACTAGCGGGGCTAGTCGGGAGCAGTTCTTC. Translating gives CASSLRTSGASREQFF.

The chain uses TRBV5-4 and TRBJ1-4; no definite D call. The germline gives CDR1 SGHNT, CDR2 YYREEE (reference sequence). The CDR3 extends over 15 amino acids. Trimming cost V 1 base and J 4 bases, with 11 bases left between them. The CDR3 loop reads CASSLTGNYNEKLFF. In nucleotides, the CDR3 is TGTGCCAGCAGCTTGACGGGGAACTATAATGAAAAACTGTTTTTT.

The rearrangement joins TRBV6-1 to TRBJ1-4, with TRBD1 matching over 9 bases. V lost 1 base, J lost 11 bases, and 8 bases stayed unmatched. The CDR3 consists of 15 residues. Germline CDR1 is MNHNS and CDR2 is SASEGT. CDR3 coding DNA: TGTGCCAGCAGTGAAGGCGGGACAGGGTCAGGGAAACTGTTTTTT. Amino acid sequence: CASSEGGTGSGKLFF.

The V gene is TRBV6-1, the J gene TRBJ1-4; weak D call: TRBD1 (6 bases). The CDR3 is made up of 13 amino acids. Trimming stripped 4 bases from V and 5 bases from J, with 8 bases between. The germline V gene encodes CDR1 MNHNS and CDR2 SASEGT. The CDR3, as DNA: TGTGCCAGCAGTGGGACAGTAAATGAAAAACTGTTTTTT. Translation: CASSGTVNEKLFF.